The 10 T cell receptor beta chains in this list originate from one sample, sequenced in a study of T cells in Graves' hyperthyroidism and ophthalmopathy. It was RNA transcripts that yielded the amplified TCR beta CDR3 regions. A set of HTBI primers served as the primers for a first-round RT-PCR of the TCR CDR3. One entry per CDR3 protein, called by TCRdb with MiXCR from the multiplex PCR reads. This table has some 350,000 distinct CDR3 sequences, roughly 15% appearing once. Sequencing was carried out using blood. The origin of the receptors is a woman aged 40 to 50 with Graves' ophthalmopathy.

This clonotype was seen repeatedly, ten times or more. V gene TRBV27 combines with J gene TRBJ1-1; D call uncertain. V dropped 7 bases and J dropped 5 bases, with 11 bases sitting between them. The CDR3 sequence is 12 residues long. Germline V gene sequence: CDR1 MNHEY, CDR2 SMNVEV (reference sequence). The CDR3 loop reads CASKDGNTEAFF. The CDR3 bases are TGTGCCAGCAAAGATGGGAATACTGAAGCTTTCTTT.

Note on this clonotype: This may be a read error, as it is one base from a much larger clone. The chain uses TRBV20-1 and TRBJ2-7, with D perhaps matching TRBD1 (6 bases). V dropped 3 bases and J dropped 0 bases, with 15 bases sitting between them. CDR1 is DFQATT and CDR2 is SNEGSKA in the germline V gene (reference sequence). The CDR3 consists of 15 residues. In nucleotides, the CDR3 is TGCAGTGCTAGGGACAGTTCCCTTAACTCCTACGAGCAGTACTTC. Residues: CSARDSSLNSYEQYF.

This clonotype was observed at least ten times. This rearrangement joins TRBV2 to TRBJ2-7; 7 bases are a match to TRBD2. CDR3 length: 15 residues. The germline V gene has CDR1 SNHLY and CDR2 FYNNEI. With V trimmed by 4 bases and J by 2 bases, 8 bases remained unmatched. The CDR3 DNA reads TGTGCCAGCAGTGGAGGAGGCGGGGGAGCCTACGAGCAGTACTTC. It yields the protein CASSGGGGGAYEQYF.

This clonotype was counted only a few times. The V and J genes are TRBV10-3 and TRBJ2-6; TRBD1 might be the D (5 bases). The CDR3 contains 16 residues. Looked up from germline, CDR1 is ENHRY and CDR2 is SYGVKD. The V end was cut by 4 bases, the J end by 2 bases, with 12 bases between. CDR3 sequence (DNA): TGTGCCATCAGTGGTTTGTTAGGGGCTGGGGCCAACGTCCTGACTTTC. Protein: CAISGLLGAGANVLTF.

In its sample, this clonotype was seen many times. This rearrangement joins TRBV6-1 to TRBJ2-1, with D uncertain. There are 12 residues in the CDR3. Between the trimmed V and J ends, which lost 5 bases and 9 bases, there was a span of 11 bases. The germline CDR1 and CDR2 sequences are MNHNS and SASEGT. CDR3 coding DNA: TGTGCCAGCAGTCTCAGTGGCGGTGAGCAGTTCTTC. As protein: CASSLSGGEQFF.

This chain connects TRBV20-1 to TRBJ2-1; TRBD1 matches 9 bases. This CDR3 spans 13 amino acids. The junction had 9 bases not matched to a gene; V was cut back by 6 bases and J by 9 bases. The germline V gene has CDR1 DFQATT and CDR2 SNEGSKA (reference sequence). The CDR3 sequence: CSADRQGDSEQFF. CDR3 in DNA: TGCAGTGCGGATCGACAGGGGGACTCTGAGCAGTTCTTC.

This clonotype has a handful of counts. J is TRBJ2-1 and V is TRBV7-9; no clear D. With 2 bases removed from V and 7 bases from J, the gap between germline ends came to 6 bases. Germline V gene sequence: CDR1 SEHNR, CDR2 FQNEAQ (reference sequence). The CDR3 is made up of 12 amino acids. DNA of the CDR3: TGTGCCAGCAGCTTACGGTGGAATGAGCAGTTCTTC. Translation: CASSLRWNEQFF.

A word on this clonotype: One junction end disagrees with the germline gene, perhaps due to a read error. V usage is TRBV10-1 and J usage is TRBJ2-7; TRBD1 aligns across 9 bases. Germline values: CDR1 WNHNN, CDR2 SYGVQD (reference sequence). The CDR3 totals 15 residues. In DNA form, the CDR3 reads TGCGCCAGCAGTATAGGGACAGGGCCAACCTACGGGCAGTACTTC. The encoded protein is CASSIGTGPTYGQYF.

This clonotype was detected ten times or more. The chain uses TRBV11-3 and TRBJ2-3; 9 bases agree with TRBD2. The CDR3 has 15 amino acids. Germline CDR1 SGHNT, CDR2 YENEEA. J was trimmed by 5 bases and V by 5 bases; bases with no gene match: 8. CDR3 in DNA: TGTGCCAGCAGCGAGGGGACTAGCTCGGGAGATACGCAGTATTTT. It encodes CASSEGTSSGDTQYF.

This clonotype has at least ten counts. This rearrangement joins TRBV12-3 or TRBV12-4 to TRBJ2-7; TRBD1 might be the D (6 bases). Trimming shortened V by 2 bases and J by 6 bases, and 11 bases separated the two germline ends. This CDR3 is built from 13 residues. The CDR3 protein is CASSLRDNTEQYF. CDR3 nucleotide sequence: TGTGCCAGCAGTTTACGGGACAACACCGAGCAGTACTTC.